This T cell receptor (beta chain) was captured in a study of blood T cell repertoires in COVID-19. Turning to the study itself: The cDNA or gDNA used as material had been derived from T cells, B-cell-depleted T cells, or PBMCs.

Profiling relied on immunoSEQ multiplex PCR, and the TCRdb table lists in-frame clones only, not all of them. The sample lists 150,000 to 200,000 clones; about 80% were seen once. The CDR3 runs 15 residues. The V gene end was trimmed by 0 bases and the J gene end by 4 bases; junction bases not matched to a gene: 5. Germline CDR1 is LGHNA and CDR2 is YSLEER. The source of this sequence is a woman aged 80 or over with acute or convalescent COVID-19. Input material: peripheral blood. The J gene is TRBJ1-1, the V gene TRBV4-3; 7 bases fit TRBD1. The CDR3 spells CASSQDTGEATEAFF. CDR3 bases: TGCGCCAGCAGCCAAGATACAGGGGAGGCCACTGAAGCTTTCTTT.